These 2 T cell receptor beta chains share one sample of origin, sequenced in a study of CD8+CD57+ T cells in acquired aplastic anemia. Investigators profiled TCR beta VDJ and CDR3 from genomic DNA template. One entry per CDR3 protein results from TCRdb running MiXCR on the reads. The profile shows about 220,000 distinct CDR3 sequences, roughly 33% of them singletons. Sequenced material: sorted CD4+, CD8+, or CD8+CD57+ T cells (not recorded which) from PBMCs. Receptors were obtained from a human donor in good health, serving as a control.

This rearrangement joins TRBV5-6 to TRBJ2-1, with 9 bases aligning to TRBD2. V lost 1 base, J lost 2 bases, and 10 bases stayed unmatched. This CDR3 has 18 residues. CDR1 and CDR2 from the germline V gene are SGHDT and YYEEEE. CDR3 residues: CASSLRSGGNNPYNEQFF. CDR3 nucleotide sequence: TGTGCCAGCAGCTTGAGAAGCGGGGGGAACAATCCCTACAATGAGCAGTTCTTC.

The chain recombines TRBV19 with TRBJ1-2; no reliable D call. Germline V CDR1 and CDR2: LNHDA, SQIVND (reference sequence). The ends were cut back, 3 bases at V and 4 bases at J, with 6 bases in the middle. The CDR3 extends over 12 amino acids. The CDR3 sequence: CASSIISYGYTF. The CDR3 DNA reads as TGTGCCAGTAGTATTATCAGCTATGGCTACACCTTC. Combining the CDR3 with reference TRBV19 and TRBJ1-2 gives the whole variable domain DGGITQSPKYLFRKEGQNVTLSCEQNLNHDAMYWYRQDPGQGLRLIYYSQIVNDFQKGDIAEGYSVSREKKESFPLTVTSAQKNPTAFYLCASSIISYGYTFGSGTRLTVV.